This TCR beta chain originates from a study of blood T cell repertoires in COVID-19. Study as a whole: Sources were T cells, B-cell-depleted T cells, or PBMCs; the material itself was cDNA or gDNA.

How the authors handled the data: Nucleated cell number was recorded as an estimate derived from reference gene primer amplification. Assay used: immunoSEQ multiplex PCR; TCRdb lists only in-frame clones, some missing. V, J and clone size were drawn from that table, and D and trimming were deduced from the DNA. The sample yields roughly 250,000 clones, approximately 92% seen once. CDR1 and CDR2 (germline): KGHSH, LQKENI. Trimming left V 5 bases short and J 5 bases short, with 15 bases between. The CDR3 covers 14 residues. The genes are TRBV18 and TRBJ1-1; possibly TRBD1 for D (5 bases). This clonotype was obtained from a woman aged 18-30 years who had recovered from COVID-19. The sample taken for sequencing was PBMCs or T cells enriched from blood (not recorded which). The CDR3 reads CASSFDPAGTEAFF. CDR3 DNA sequence: TGTGCCAGCTCATTCGACCCCGCAGGGACTGAAGCTTTCTTT.